The source of this TCR beta chain is a study of PD-L1 blockade in urothelial cancer. Profiled with immunoSEQ multiplex PCR; TCRdb holds only in-frame clones, not every one. The sample shows around 41,000 clones, around 89% of them seen only once. J lost 4 bases, V lost 7 bases, and 12 bases had no gene match. The CDR3 sequence is 15 residues long. CDR1 and CDR2 from the germline V gene are SGHVS and FQNEAQ. This sample comprised PBMCs, obtained around atezolizumab (anti-PD-L1) treatment. The J gene is TRBJ2-7, the V gene TRBV7-8, with TRBD2 identical over 8 bases. The TCR originated in a woman aged 60-70 years with urothelial cancer. The CDR3 reads CASTQGGGTPYEQYF. CDR3 bases: TGTGCCAGCACCCAAGGCGGGGGGACCCCATACGAGCAGTACTTC.